This T cell receptor beta chain came from a study of neurological immune-mediated disorders. The authors produced cDNA by 5'RACE using 10-nucleotide random UMIs. The output of every sequencing run, over 190 million TCR-beta sequences, came from 15-18 subjects. TCRdb ran MiXCR on the 5' RACE reads and lists one entry per CDR3 protein. The sample has 64,000 or so distinct CDR3 sequences, 9.5% to 13% seen once; the top ten hold approximately 10%. As for time point: longitudinal time-point 1 (baseline). Healthy control participants comprised blood bank volunteers in Maryland, USA. Unsorted libraries were prepared from 2 million PBMCs that had been stored at -80 C. This clonotype was observed many times. The CDR3 runs 15 residues. CDR1 LGHDT and CDR2 YNNKEL come from the germline V gene (reference sequence). V lost 0 bases and J lost 4, with 12 bases in between.

The receptor was isolated from a man under 40 in good health. Sequenced: PBMCs. The V call is TRBV3-1, the J call TRBJ1-2, with no clear D. For the CDR3, the DNA is TGTGCCAGCAGCCAAGATATATCAAGCCTCTATGGCTACACCTTC. As protein: CASSQDISSLYGYTF.